This T cell receptor beta chain was sequenced for a study of OX40 agonist ivuxolimab in advanced cancers. At the level of the study: Clinicians treated patients with ivuxolimab, an agonistic anti-OX40 (CD134) antibody. Study results and limitations: Both blood CD4+ and CD8+ T cells showed clonal growth by week 6 at 0.1 to 3.0 mg/kg. Average numbers of expanded clones were greater in CD8+ T cells than in CD4+.

Clones were sequenced by immunoSEQ multiplex PCR, and TCRdb holds only the in-frame ones, with some missing. The table has around 26,000 clones, about 74% seen once. Autoimmune disease history or systemic immunosuppression was exclusionary. The length of the CDR3 is 13 residues. The germline V gene has CDR1 SGHNT and CDR2 YYREEE (reference sequence). V lost 4 bases and J 3 bases, leaving 8 bases between the germline ends. With respect to this clone: Its antigen is undetermined.

Sequenced material: CD4+ or CD8+ T cells sorted from blood, taken in a trial of the OX40 agonist ivuxolimab. The source of this sequence is an adult with an advanced solid tumor such as melanoma, head and neck, liver or kidney cancer. The rearrangement uses TRBV5-4 and TRBJ1-3; no firm D call. The CDR3 loop is CASSGGYGNTIYF. The CDR3 region has the DNA TGTGCCAGCAGCGGCGGCTATGGAAACACCATATATTTT.